This TCR beta chain was captured by sequencing in a study of shared clonotypes between healthy human individuals. Assay used: immunoSEQ multiplex PCR; TCRdb lists only in-frame clones, some missing. In the table there are more than 1.2 million clones, approximately 98.5% of which are singletons. Germline assignment: CDR1 SGHVS and CDR2 FQNEAQ. The CDR3 is 16 amino acids. Trimming took 5 bases from V and 4 from J; bases not matched to a gene: 8. This TCR came from a man aged 25-45 years in good health. The chain joins TRBV7-8 to TRBJ2-1; 10 nucleotides align to TRBD2. The sequencing sample was made of naive CD4+ T cells sorted from blood. Subset meaning: CD45RA+ positively selected. The CDR3 loop is CASSPHLSGGYNEQFF. The CDR3 nucleotides are TGTGCCAGCAGCCCTCACCTTAGCGGGGGGTACAATGAGCAGTTCTTC.